This passage covers 32 T cell receptor beta chains from one sample sequenced in a study of T-cell reconstitution after alpha-beta-depleted transplantation in children. For TCRbeta, the library was prepared with unique molecular identifiers. TCRdb fed the PCR reads into MiXCR, producing one record per CDR3 protein. The sample carries roughly 160,000 distinct CDR3 sequences, roughly 11% recorded once. Source: PBMCs, taken before TCRalphabeta/CD19-depleted stem cell transplant. The receptors were sampled from a boy aged 2 to 10 with acute myeloid leukemia, due to receive a stem cell transplant.

This clonotype came up many times. This chain uses TRBV16 with TRBJ2-7, with a possible D match to TRBD1 (6 bases). Deletions cut 4 bases from V and 3 bases from J, with 10 bases between. The length of the CDR3 is 13 residues. Germline CDR1 reads KGHSY; CDR2 reads FQNENV. The CDR3 DNA follows: TGTGCCAGCAGCCGATGGGACATCTACGAGCAGTACGTC. Translating it yields CASSRWDIYEQYV.

This clonotype was observed at least ten times. The chain employs TRBV15 and TRBJ2-7; D gene ambiguous. Germline V gene sequence: CDR1 LNHNV, CDR2 YYDKDF (reference sequence). V was cut by 3 bases and J by 0 bases, with 6 bases left in between. This CDR3 has 13 residues. The CDR3: CATSRAVSYEQYV. The CDR3 region has the DNA TGTGCCACCAGCAGGGCCGTCTCCTACGAGCAGTACGTC.

This clonotype was observed at least ten times. This chain uses TRBV14 with TRBJ2-3, with 11 nucleotides matching TRBD2. The germline CDR1 and CDR2 sequences are SGHDN and FVKESK. The junction had 4 bases not matched to a gene; V was cut back by 0 bases and J by 5 bases. There are 16 residues in the CDR3. This chain's CDR3 is CASSQDSGGARDTQYF. The CDR3 DNA reads TGTGCCAGCAGCCAAGATAGCGGGGGGGCAAGAGATACGCAGTATTTT.

This clonotype showed up many times. The chain carries TRBV21-1 and TRBJ2-5; the table's D call, TRBD2, was not checked against the DNA. TRBV21-1 is an annotated pseudogene. This CDR3 region has 13 residues. CDR3 DNA: TGTGCCAGCGCGCGGGTGATCCAAGAGACCCAGTACTTC. Amino acid sequence: CASARVIQETQYF.

This clonotype was seen ten or more times. The chain combines TRBV10-3 with TRBJ2-3; the match to TRBD2 covers 8 bases. Germline loops: CDR1 ENHRY, CDR2 SYGVKD. With V trimmed by 0 bases and J by 2 bases, 10 bases remained unmatched. CDR3 length: 18 residues. The CDR3 sequence is CAISESISSGALTDTQYF. The CDR3 DNA reads as TGTGCCATCAGTGAGTCGATTAGTAGCGGGGCCCTCACAGATACGCAGTATTTT.

This clonotype has a count of ten or more. The rearrangement links TRBV11-2 to TRBJ2-4; D is ambiguous. The CDR3 runs 15 residues. CDR1 and CDR2 from the germline V gene are SGHAT and FQNNGV. The V and J ends lost 0 bases and 0 bases respectively, with 6 bases between them. In nucleotides, the CDR3 is TGTGCCAGCAGCTTAGACTTGCTAGCCAAAAACATTCAGTACTTC. This translates into CASSLDLLAKNIQYF.

There are many counts of this clonotype. The chain employs TRBV27 and TRBJ2-1; 9 bases are shared with TRBD2. In germline, CDR1 is MNHEY, CDR2 SMNVEV (reference sequence). The V gene end was trimmed by 4 bases and the J gene end by 8 bases; junction bases not matched to a gene: 24. This CDR3 has 20 amino acids. The CDR3 loop is CASSSYAAILRGGREDEQFF. The CDR3 DNA is TGTGCCAGCAGTTCTTACGCTGCGATTTTGCGGGGGGGAAGGGAGGATGAGCAGTTCTTC.

This clonotype was observed many times. The CDR3 here is CSVGGLGGTDTQYF. CDR3 nucleotide sequence: TGCAGCGTGGGGGGGTTGGGTGGCACAGATACGCAGTATTTT. The rearrangement links TRBV29-1 to TRBJ2-3; 7 bases match TRBD2. CDR1 is SQVTM, CDR2 ANQGSEA, per germline. The CDR3 spans 14 residues. V was clipped by 6 bases and J by 1 base; unmatched bases: 7.

This clonotype was picked up many times. The chain recombines TRBV7-3 with TRBJ1-3; D is unresolved. Germline V lookup: CDR1 SGHTA, CDR2 FQGTGA. Trimming pared 1 base from V and 0 bases from J, leaving 10 bases between. This CDR3 has 16 amino acids. The CDR3: CASSLNNENSGNTIYF. The CDR3 nucleotides read TGTGCCAGCAGCTTAAATAATGAAAACTCTGGAAACACCATATATTTT.

The table lists this clonotype with many counts. The chain joins TRBV20-1 to TRBJ2-5, with a tentative D call TRBD1 (6 bases). Trimming stripped 1 base from V and 2 bases from J, with 17 bases between. Germline assignment: CDR1 DFQATT and CDR2 SNEGSKA (reference sequence). The CDR3 is 16 amino acids. The DNA for the CDR3 is TGCAGTGCTAGAGGAATGGAAGGACAGACTCAAGAGACCCAGTACTTC. It codes for CSARGMEGQTQETQYF.

The sample holds many counts of this clonotype. This chain uses TRBV10-3 with TRBJ2-2, with 7 bases aligning to TRBD2. The CDR3 extends over 15 amino acids. Trimming took 3 bases from V and 4 from J; bases not matched to a gene: 5. The germline gives CDR1 ENHRY, CDR2 SYGVKD. In DNA, the CDR3 is TGTGCCATCAGTGACGGGCGGGAGTTCACCGGGGAGCTGTTTTTT. Residues: CAISDGREFTGELFF.

This clonotype was detected many times. V and J are TRBV5-1 and TRBJ2-1; D is uncertain. The germline V and J ends were trimmed by 3 bases and 0 bases, with 7 bases remaining between them. The germline gives CDR1 SGHRS, CDR2 YFSETQ. CDR3 length: 14 residues. CDR3 sequence (DNA): TGCGCCAGCAGCTCGACGGGCTCCTACAATGAGCAGTTCTTC. Translating it yields CASSSTGSYNEQFF.

This clonotype has ten or more counts. The chain is built from TRBV28 and TRBJ2-1; D is uncertain. V was pared by 6 bases and J by 3 bases, with 3 bases between. Germline assignment: CDR1 MDHEN and CDR2 SYDVKM. The CDR3 runs 11 residues. CDR3 sequence reads: CASSRYNEQFF. The CDR3 DNA reads TGTGCCAGCAGCCGCTACAATGAGCAGTTCTTC.

This clonotype was seen repeatedly, ten times or more. The rearrangement links TRBV6-1 to TRBJ2-7, with 10 bases fitting TRBD2. Germline values: CDR1 MNHNS, CDR2 SASEGT. Unmatched junction bases numbered 11, after V lost 10 bases and J lost 2 bases. This CDR3 region has 15 residues. The CDR3: CAKIKLAGLTYEQYV. In DNA, the CDR3 is TGTGCCAAGATCAAACTAGCGGGGCTTACCTACGAGCAGTACGTC.

This clonotype showed up many times. The J gene is TRBJ1-4, the V gene TRBV29-1; D is possibly TRBD1 (5 bases). V was shortened by 5 bases and J by 7 bases, with 11 bases between the two germline ends. The length of the CDR3 is 12 residues. CDR1 and CDR2 (germline): SQVTM, ANQGSEA. CDR3 nucleotides: TGCAGCGTTCAAGGGGCGGGTGAAAAACTGTTTTTT. It encodes CSVQGAGEKLFF.

There are many counts of this clonotype. The rearrangement joins TRBV27 to TRBJ2-1; TRBD2 matches at 12 bases. J gave up 5 bases and V 6 bases, and 5 bases lay outside the gene matches. CDR1 is MNHEY and CDR2 is SMNVEV in the germline V gene (reference sequence). CDR3 length equals 15 residues. For the CDR3, the DNA is TGTGCCAGCAGCCGGGGGACTAGCGGGCACAATGAGCAGTTCTTC. This translates into CASSRGTSGHNEQFF.

This clonotype has a count of ten or more. Mismatch with germline at one junction end may stem from a read error. This rearrangement joins TRBV7-8 to TRBJ1-2; D may be TRBD1 (5 bases). Germline CDR1 reads SGHVS; CDR2 reads FQNEAQ. This CDR3 region has 14 residues. CDR3 region: CASSLGSADPGFAF. DNA of the CDR3: TGTGCCAGCAGCTTAGGATCGGCAGACCCAGGGTTTGCCTTC.

This clonotype was seen at least ten times. The chain combines TRBV5-4 with TRBJ1-4; D uncertain. Trimming shortened V by 3 bases and J by 7 bases, and 10 bases separated the two germline ends. This CDR3 spans 13 amino acids. Germline V gene sequence: CDR1 SGHNT, CDR2 YYREEE (reference sequence). The CDR3 nucleotides read TGTGCCAGCAGCTCCGACTGGGCTGAAAAACTGTTTTTT. Encoded protein: CASSSDWAEKLFF. The entire variable domain, with the rest obtained from reference TRBV5-4 and TRBJ1-4, is as follows: ETGVTQSPTHLIKTRGQQVTLRCSSQSGHNTVSWYQQALGQGPQFIFQYYREEENGRGNFPPRFSGLQFPNYSSELNVNALELDDSALYLCASSSDWAEKLFFGSGTQLSVL.

There are a few counts of this clonotype. The V call is TRBV19, the J call TRBJ2-3; TRBD2 matches at 7 bases. The CDR3 is 18 amino acids. V shed 0 bases and J 2 bases; nucleotides not matched to a gene: 11. Germline lookup yields CDR1 LNHDA and CDR2 SQIVND (reference sequence). The CDR3 here is CASSIDPPGGLSTDTQYF. As DNA, the CDR3 is TGTGCCAGTAGTATAGATCCACCGGGGGGTCTTTCCACAGATACGCAGTATTTT.

This clonotype has ten or more counts. CDR3 sequence: CASSKVGQGGCNQPQHF. CDR3 nucleotides: TGTGCCAGCAGCAAAGTGGGCCAGGGGGGGTGCAATCAGCCCCAGCATTTT. The chain recombines TRBV21-1 with TRBJ1-5; the table's D call of TRBD1 was not tested on the DNA. TRBV21-1 is marked as a pseudogene. The CDR3 is made up of 17 amino acids.

This clonotype has ten or more counts. The rearrangement links TRBV9 to TRBJ2-1; 9 bases are shared with TRBD2. The CDR3 has 17 residues. The germline gives CDR1 SGDLS, CDR2 YYNGEE. The V gene end was trimmed by 0 bases and the J gene end by 6 bases; junction bases not matched to a gene: 10. The CDR3 nucleotides are TGTGCCAGCAGCGTAGTCCCCATTGCGGGGGGGCCCAATGAGCAGTTCTTC. Amino acid sequence: CASSVVPIAGGPNEQFF.

This clonotype was seen at least ten times. V gene TRBV5-1 combines with J gene TRBJ2-7; 9 bases fit TRBD1. The V gene end was trimmed by 2 bases and the J gene end by 5 bases; junction bases not matched to a gene: 5. This CDR3 spans 14 amino acids. Germline CDR1 is SGHRS and CDR2 is YFSETQ. The CDR3 protein is CASSFMGQGDEQYF. The CDR3 DNA reads as TGCGCCAGCAGCTTTATGGGACAGGGCGACGAGCAGTACTTC.

This clonotype was counted at least ten times. This chain connects TRBV2 to TRBJ2-2; TRBD2 matches 8 bases. Germline lookup yields CDR1 SNHLY and CDR2 FYNNEI. V was pared by 8 bases and J by 1 base, with 6 bases of the junction left unmatched. This CDR3 has 15 residues. The CDR3 DNA follows: TGTGCCAGCTTCCCCACTAGCGGGAACACCGGGGAGCTGTTTTTT. Amino acid sequence: CASFPTSGNTGELFF.

This clonotype was detected ten times or more. The V and J genes are TRBV5-1 and TRBJ2-5, with no clear D. CDR1 and CDR2 (germline): SGHRS, YFSETQ. V was cut by 0 bases and J by 2 bases, with 2 bases left in between. The CDR3 is 12 residues long. In DNA form, the CDR3 reads TGCGCCAGCAGCTTGGCTCAAGAGACCCAGTACTTC. It yields the protein CASSLAQETQYF.

This clonotype showed up many times. V gene TRBV12-3 or TRBV12-4 combines with J gene TRBJ2-3; 11 positions match TRBD2. V dropped 5 bases and J dropped 14; count of bases not matched to a gene: 12. The CDR3 has 14 amino acids. The CDR3 loop is CASSPGGLAAGLYF. The CDR3 DNA reads TGTGCCAGCAGTCCCGGGGGACTAGCGGCCGGGTTGTATTTT.

This clonotype was picked up many times. J is TRBJ2-7 and V is TRBV28; D not resolved. V was trimmed by 5 bases and J by 7 bases, leaving 15 bases between them. The CDR3 extends over 13 amino acids. The germline gives CDR1 MDHEN, CDR2 SYDVKM. The CDR3 sequence: CASSRLTGEEQYF. Written as DNA, the CDR3 is TGTGCCAGCAGTCGGCTAACTGGGGAAGAGCAGTACTTC.

This clonotype was observed at least ten times. The chain has TRBV29-1 and TRBJ2-1, with D tentatively TRBD1 (5 bases). The germline V gene encodes CDR1 SQVTM and CDR2 ANQGSEA. Trimming shortened V by 5 bases and J by 8 bases, and 13 bases separated the two germline ends. The CDR3 runs to 12 residues. The DNA of the CDR3 is TGCAGCGTTCTTACTCAGGGATATGAGCAGTTCTTC. Encoded protein: CSVLTQGYEQFF.

This clonotype has ten or more counts. The V gene is TRBV5-1, the J gene TRBJ2-1; 8 bases are shared with TRBD1. CDR3 length: 14 residues. Losses at the gene ends were 2 bases for V and 8 bases for J; bases not matched to a gene: 6. CDR1 is SGHRS and CDR2 is YFSETQ in the germline V gene. CDR3 coding DNA: TGCGCCAGCAGCTTTTGGACAGGGTGGGATGAGCAGTTCTTC. Its translation is CASSFWTGWDEQFF.

This clonotype has a count of ten or more. This chain links TRBV6-1 with TRBJ1-2, with 8 bases identical to TRBD1. Germline V gives CDR1 MNHNS, CDR2 SASEGT. V dropped 5 bases and J dropped 8; count of bases not matched to a gene: 7. This CDR3 region has 13 residues. The CDR3 is CASSPTGAVGYTF. The CDR3 nucleotides are TGTGCCAGCAGTCCGACAGGGGCTGTAGGCTACACCTTC.

This clonotype was seen repeatedly, ten times or more. V is TRBV9 and J is TRBJ2-1; the match to TRBD2 covers 7 bases. V was pared by 0 bases and J by 2 bases, with 5 bases of the junction left unmatched. Germline CDR1 is SGDLS and CDR2 is YYNGEE. The CDR3 is 16 residues long. This chain's CDR3 is CASSVGAAGAYNEQFF. The CDR3 bases are TGTGCCAGCAGCGTAGGGGCGGCGGGGGCCTACAATGAGCAGTTCTTC. Combining the CDR3 with reference TRBV9 and TRBJ2-1 gives the whole variable domain DSGVTQTPKHLITATGQRVTLRCSPRSGDLSVYWYQQSLDQGLQFLIQYYNGEERAKGNILERFSAQQFPDLHSELNLSSLELGDSALYFCASSVGAAGAYNEQFFGPGTRLTVL.

This clonotype was found many times. The gene calls are TRBV13 and TRBJ1-2, with D possibly being TRBD1 (6 bases). The V end lost 5 bases, the J end lost 1 base, and 23 bases lay between the germline ends. The CDR3 runs 18 residues. Germline values: CDR1 PRHDT, CDR2 FYEKMQ (reference sequence). This CDR3 is CASSTKGGTGYVNYGYTF. The CDR3 DNA sequence: TGTGCCAGCAGCACCAAAGGGGGAACAGGATACGTTAACTATGGCTACACCTTC. Variable domain in full (rest from reference TRBV13 and TRBJ1-2): AAGVIQSPRHLIKEKRETATLKCYPIPRHDTVYWYQQGPGQDPQFLISFYEKMQSDKGSIPDRFSAQQFSDYHSELNMSSLELGDSALYFCASSTKGGTGYVNYGYTFGSGTRLTVV.

The V call is TRBV25-1, the J call TRBJ2-5; D unclear. Trimming took off 4 bases at V and 4 bases at J, with 16 bases between the two ends. Germline lookup yields CDR1 MGHDK and CDR2 SYGVNS. CDR3 size: 15 residues. The CDR3 DNA reads TGTGCCAGCAGTGCGCTCGACACAGTTGGAGAGACCCAGTACTTC. Translated, it gives CASSALDTVGETQYF.